By its share, the clone carrying this T cell receptor (beta chain) is medium-sized. Its matching antigen is unknown. The record originates from a study of neurological immune-mediated disorders. Study-wide results and limits: None of the CDR3 amino acid sequences in expanded clones turned up in more than one subject, which points to private repertoires in all groups.

TCRdb re-analysed the 5' RACE reads in MiXCR, keeping a single row per CDR3 protein. Of roughly 60,000 distinct CDR3 sequences in the sample, approximately 10% are singletons; the top ten hold approximately 1.8%. The starting material, 2 million PBMCs stored at -80 C, gave rise to the unsorted libraries. This receptor was obtained from a man between 60 and 75 years old in good health. Sequencing used PBMCs.

CDR3 nucleotides: TGTGCCAGCAGTTCAGGGGTAACGGGAAACACCATATATTTT. This translates into CASSSGVTGNTIYF. The genes are TRBV12-3 or TRBV12-4 and TRBJ1-3, with a tentative D call TRBD1 (6 bases). The V end was cut by 4 bases, the J end by 4 bases, with 11 bases between. The CDR3 has 14 residues.